This T cell receptor beta chain appears in the sequencing data of a study of blood T cell repertoires in COVID-19. Study-wide background: Sites across the United States, Italy and Spain contributed samples from acute and convalescent COVID-19. T cells, B-cell-depleted T cells, or PBMCs provided the cDNA or gDNA that served as material.

The CDR3 covers 15 residues. The V end lost 3 bases, the J end lost 2 bases, and 11 bases lay between the germline ends. Germline V CDR1 and CDR2: KGHSH, LQKENI. How the authors handled the data: Cell counts per sample came from amplifying reference gene primers. Libraries were prepared by immunoSEQ multiplex PCR; TCRdb keeps only in-frame clonotypes and omits some of them. That table is the source of V, J and clone size, and D and trimming were worked out from the DNA. The sample lists 140,000 to 150,000 clones, 85% to 90% seen once, with 5.5% to 7.5% in the top ten. What was sequenced was peripheral blood. This clonotype originated in an elderly man with acute or convalescent COVID-19. The J gene is TRBJ2-1, the V gene TRBV18, with a possible D match to TRBD2 (6 bases). The CDR3: CASSPRESPYNEQFF. The CDR3, as DNA: TGTGCCAGCTCACCTCGGGAGTCCCCCTACAATGAGCAGTTCTTC.